Listed below are T cell receptor beta chains from one sample, sequenced in a study of OX40 agonist ivuxolimab in advanced cancers. TCRdb's copy holds only in-frame clones and misses some; the assay was immunoSEQ multiplex PCR. The profile shows 62,000 or so clones, 84% of them singletons. Specimen: CD4+ or CD8+ T cells sorted from blood, collected in a trial of the OX40 agonist ivuxolimab. These receptors were taken from an adult with an advanced solid tumor such as melanoma, head and neck, liver or kidney cancer. The CDR3 runs from the conserved cysteine through the conserved F or W. D genes are given only for firm matches.

DNA: TGTGCCAGCAGTGCACAGGGGGTGGTCACCGGGGAGCTGTTTTTT
CDR3: CASSAQGVVTGELFF
D: TRBD1
J: TRBJ2-2
V: TRBV2

DNA: TGTGCCAGCTCACCACCGGGGAGTATCTCTGGAAACACCATATATTTT
CDR3: CASSPPGSISGNTIYF
D: NA
J: TRBJ1-3
V: TRBV18

DNA: TGTGCCTGGAGTCCCCTCACGATGAATTCACCCCTCCACTTT
CDR3: CAWSPLTMNSPLHF
D: NA
J: TRBJ1-6
V: TRBV30

DNA: TGTGCCAGCAGTTTATATACCTATGGCTACACCTTC
CDR3: CASSLYTYGYTF
D: NA
J: TRBJ1-2
V: TRBV28

DNA: TGTGCCAGCAGCTCACTGCTTCAAAGAGAGACCCAGTACTTC
CDR3: CASSSLLQRETQYF
D: NA
J: TRBJ2-5
V: TRBV7-2

DNA: TGTGCCAGCAGCTTAGCCGGTTTGGAGACCCAGTACTTC
CDR3: CASSLAGLETQYF
D: NA
J: TRBJ2-5
V: TRBV7-2

DNA: TGCGCCAGCAGCTTACAGGGCCAAGAGACCCAGTACTTC
CDR3: CASSLQGQETQYF
D: NA
J: TRBJ2-5
V: TRBV5-1

DNA: TGTGCCAGCTTCCGGTGGGGGGCGGGAGGCTACACCTTC
CDR3: CASFRWGAGGYTF
D: NA
J: TRBJ1-2
V: TRBV5-6

DNA: TGCGCCAGCAGCCAAGAGCGGGGACTACTCCGGGAGCAGTACTTC
CDR3: CASSQERGLLREQYF
D: TRBD2
J: TRBJ2-7
V: TRBV4-1

DNA: TGCAGCGTTGAAGAGCTAGCGATCGGGACCCAGTACTTC
CDR3: CSVEELAIGTQYF
D: NA
J: TRBJ2-5
V: TRBV29-1

DNA: TGTGCCAGCAACCCTTTAGGGGGTACAACCGGGGAGCTGTTTTTT
CDR3: CASNPLGGTTGELFF
D: NA
J: TRBJ2-2
V: TRBV14

DNA: TGTGCCAGCAGCTTAGACGCCCCGGCAGCTTCAACTAATGAAAAACTGTTTTTT
CDR3: CASSLDAPAASTNEKLFF
D: NA
J: TRBJ1-4
V: TRBV11-2

DNA: TGTGCCAGCAGTTTTTCTCGCCCGCTAAACCCCTCTGGGGCCAACGTCCTGACTTTC
CDR3: CASSFSRPLNPSGANVLTF
D: NA
J: TRBJ2-6
V: TRBV28

DNA: TGCGCCAGCAGCCAAACCGACGGAAGGGGTCAGCCCCAGCATTTT
CDR3: CASSQTDGRGQPQHF
D: NA
J: TRBJ1-5
V: TRBV4-3

DNA: TGCGCCAGCCCCTTTAGGCAGAATAGCAATCAGCCCCAGCATTTT
CDR3: CASPFRQNSNQPQHF
D: NA
J: TRBJ1-5
V: TRBV5-1

DNA: TGTGCCAGTAACCGGCGGGACAGGGGCTCGGATACGCAGTATTTT
CDR3: CASNRRDRGSDTQYF
D: TRBD1
J: TRBJ2-3
V: TRBV19